Below are 3 T cell receptor beta chains sequenced from a single sample in a study of blood T cell repertoires in COVID-19. Assay: immunoSEQ multiplex PCR; the TCRdb copy retains only in-frame clones and omits some. The sample consists of tens of thousands of clones, 70% to 75% of them appearing once. Material: peripheral blood. The receptor source for this set is a woman aged 70-85 years with acute or convalescent COVID-19.

The chain uses TRBV15 and TRBJ2-7, with 7 bases identical to TRBD1. Trimming at V came to 0 bases and at J to 4 bases, leaving 0 bases not matched to a gene. The CDR3 length is 13 residues. From germline, CDR1 is LNHNV and CDR2 YYDKDF (reference sequence). CDR3 residues: CATSRETGYEQYF. CDR3 bases: TGTGCCACCAGCAGAGAGACAGGGTACGAGCAGTACTTC.

The V gene is TRBV30, the J gene TRBJ1-5; 7 nucleotides agree with TRBD1. From germline, CDR1 is GTSNPN and CDR2 SVGIG (reference sequence). The trim removed 3 bases at V and 5 bases at J, leaving 4 bases unmatched. The CDR3 is 13 residues long. Here the CDR3 reads CAWSAGTDQPQHF. The CDR3 nucleotides read TGTGCCTGGAGCGCCGGGACAGATCAGCCCCAGCATTTT.

J is TRBJ2-7 and V is TRBV29-1, with D possibly matching TRBD1 (6 bases). The CDR3 extends over 13 amino acids. With 6 bases removed from V and 1 base from J, the gap between germline ends came to 13 bases. Per germline, CDR1 SQVTM and CDR2 ANQGSEA. The CDR3 DNA reads as TGCAGCGTCCGCCGGGACACGTCCTACGAGCAGTACTTC. Protein: CSVRRDTSYEQYF.